Listed below are T cell receptor beta chains from one sample, sequenced in a study of regulatory T cells in long-lasting Graves disease. Each CDR3 protein is one row after TCRdb ran MiXCR on the multiplex PCR reads. This table has more than 450,000 distinct CDR3 sequences, about 12% appearing once. The same sample was also used in a study of T cells in Graves' hyperthyroidism and ophthalmopathy.

Sample: peripheral blood mononuclear cells (PBMCs), taken at new diagnosis, from a patient treated with antithyroid drugs. The receptor source for this set is a woman aged 25-40 years with Graves disease. Both conserved end residues are part of each CDR3. The D gene is left open where the match is weak. Clone size is given for some rows only: seen once, a few or many times, or a class if the clone is expanded.

abundance	len	d_gene	v_gene	j_gene	CDR3nt	CDR3aa
.	13	TRBD2	TRBV6-1	TRBJ2-1	TGTGCCAGCAAGCGGGACCCTTACAATGAGCAGTCCTTC	CASKRDPYNEQSF
many	16	.	TRBV5-1	TRBJ2-5	TGCGCCAGCAGCTTCCGGGCCCGGAGGGCCCAAGAGACCCAGTACTTC	CASSFRARRAQETQYF
many	13	.	TRBV12-3/TRBV12-4	TRBJ1-1	TGTGCCAGCAGTAGGGACACGAACACTGAAGCTTTCTTT	CASSRDTNTEAFF
many	17	.	TRBV27	TRBJ2-7	TGTGCCAGCTCCCGAAGCGCCGGCTCGTACACCTCCTACGAGCAGTACTTC	CASSRSAGSYTSYEQYF
many	12	.	TRBV11-2	TRBJ1-1	TGTGCCAGCAGCTCCCAATACACTGAAGCTTTCTTT	CASSSQYTEAFF
many	12	.	TRBV9	TRBJ1-1	TGTGCCAGCAGCGCAGGTGGTACTGAAGCTTTCTTT	CASSAGGTEAFF
few	13	.	TRBV12-3/TRBV12-4	TRBJ2-6	TGTGCCAGCTTCTTTCTAGGGGCCAACGTCCTGACTTTC	CASFFLGANVLTF
many	11	.	TRBV24-1	TRBJ2-5	TGTGCCACCAGTGATTTCGAGACCCAGTACTTC	CATSDFETQYF
.	14	.	TRBV20-1	TRBJ2-1	TGCAGTGCTAGAACGGGACTGGATTACAATGAGCAGTTCTTC	CSARTGLDYNEQFF
few	16	.	TRBV6-2/TRBV6-3	TRBJ2-1	TGTGCCAGCAGTTACGGGGGCCCACCATCCTACAATGAGCAGTTCTTC	CASSYGGPPSYNEQFF
.	11	.	TRBV20-1	TRBJ1-3	TGCAGTGCTGTAAGGGGAAACACCATATATTTT	CSAVRGNTIYF
many	15	.	TRBV7-9	TRBJ1-2	TGTGCCAGCAGCTTAGCGGCGGGGATGATCCATGGCTACACCTTC	CASSLAAGMIHGYTF
many	16	TRBD2	TRBV5-6	TRBJ2-1	TGTGCCAGCAGCTCTTATAGCGGGAGTTACTACAATGAGCAGTTCTTC	CASSSYSGSYYNEQFF
few	13	.	TRBV2	TRBJ2-5	TGCGCCAGCAGCGCGGGACAGAAAGAGACCCAGTACTTC	CASSAGQKETQYF
few	15	TRBD2	TRBV6-2/TRBV6-3	TRBJ2-3	TGTGCCAGCACCTACGGGACTAGCAGCACAGATACGCAGTATTTT	CASTYGTSSTDTQYF
many	10	.	TRBV29-1	TRBJ2-1	TGCAGCGTTGATGGGGACAACCCAATCTTC	CSVDGDNPIF